Listed here are 29 T cell receptor beta chains from one sample, sequenced in a study of cytomegalovirus exposure and HLA in healthy donors (TCRdb year 2017). The receptor library was made with the immunoSEQ multiplex PCR assay. The multiplex PCR relied on a mix of 60 forward primers for TCR Vbeta segments and 13 reverse primers for TCR Jbeta segments. Imported from immuneACCESS, the table was reduced by TCRdb to in-frame sequences with V and J called. These copies leave out some clones; in studies compared against another copy, an unresolved V gene accounts for under half, and the cause of the remainder is not known. Across this sample there are more than 150,000 clones, with around 81% seen only once. Around 2.1% of the sample lies in the top ten. The sequencing input was PBMCs. These receptors all come from a woman under 30 in good health and CMV-seropositive.

The chain combines TRBV4-2 with TRBJ2-1, with D unresolved. The CDR3 has 13 amino acids. The germline gives CDR1 LGHNA, CDR2 YNFKEQ. V dropped 4 bases and J dropped 5 bases, with 9 bases sitting between them. In nucleotides, the CDR3 is TGTGCCAGCAGCCCCCCCGACAACAATGAGCAGTTCTTC. Protein product: CASSPPDNNEQFF.

A note on this clone: This sample includes further DNA sequences coding for the same CDR3. This rearrangement joins TRBV7-3 to TRBJ1-1; D is uncertain. Germline-derived CDR1 and CDR2 are SGHTA and FQGTGA. The ends were cut back, 2 bases at V and 2 bases at J, with 6 bases in the middle. The CDR3 is 13 amino acids. The CDR3 loop is CASSLGQNTEAFF. The CDR3 nucleotides are TGTGCCAGCAGCTTAGGGCAAAACACTGAAGCTTTCTTT.

The rearrangement links TRBV18 to TRBJ1-5; possible D gene TRBD1, 6 bases. The CDR3 covers 14 residues. Deletions cut 3 bases from V and 7 bases from J, with 13 bases between. CDR1 is KGHSH and CDR2 is LQKENI in the germline V gene. The CDR3 nucleotides are TGTGCCAGCTCACCTAACAGGGATCAGCAGCCCCAGCATTTT. Encoded protein: CASSPNRDQQPQHF.

The rearrangement links TRBV27 to TRBJ2-3; no firm D call. V was cut by 7 bases and J by 0 bases, with 14 bases left in between. The CDR3 consists of 15 residues. The germline CDR1 and CDR2 sequences are MNHEY and SMNVEV (reference sequence). The CDR3 loop reads CASTIWAGSTDTQYF. The CDR3 bases are TGTGCCAGCACCATATGGGCTGGTAGCACAGATACGCAGTATTTT.

The rearrangement uses TRBV27 and TRBJ1-2, with TRBD1 identical over 11 bases. Germline-derived CDR1 and CDR2 are MNHEY and SMNVEV (reference sequence). The CDR3 has 16 amino acids. Losses at the gene ends were 5 bases for V and 1 base for J; bases not matched to a gene: 6. The CDR3 nucleotides read TGTGCCAGCAGTGGCGGACAGGGGGCGGATAACTATGGCTACACCTTC. This translates into CASSGGQGADNYGYTF.

This clone was observed a handful of times. The chain is built from TRBV9 and TRBJ2-2, with no clear D. Trimming stripped 4 bases from V and 4 bases from J, with 14 bases between. The CDR3 has 15 residues. The germline gives CDR1 SGDLS, CDR2 YYNGEE. CDR3 nucleotides: TGTGCCAGCAGCCCCCAAGCCATCCCCACCGGGGAGCTGTTTTTT. It specifies CASSPQAIPTGELFF.

Worth noting for this clone: At one end, the junction sequence differs from germline, possibly due to a read error. This specimen includes other DNA sequences encoding the same CDR3. This rearrangement joins TRBV6-6 to TRBJ1-6; D gene uncertain. Germline CDR1 and CDR2: MNHNY and SVGAGI (reference sequence). This CDR3 region has 15 residues. CDR3 DNA: TGTGCCAGCAGTTATCCAGACTCATATAATTCCCCCCTCCACTTT. Its protein product is CASSYPDSYNSPLHF.

The V and J genes are TRBV14 and TRBJ2-1, with TRBD2 identical over 8 bases. The CDR3 runs 15 residues. The V segment lost 2 bases and the J segment 10 bases; nucleotides outside the gene matches: 10. Germline V gene data show CDR1 as SGHDN and CDR2 as FVKESK. CDR3 amino acids: CASSQQGLGRSEQFF. CDR3 nucleotides: TGTGCCAGCAGCCAACAGGGACTAGGTCGTTCGGAGCAGTTCTTC. Full variable domain (remainder filled in from reference TRBV14 and TRBJ2-1): EAGVTQFPSHSVIEKGQTVTLRCDPISGHDNLYWYRRVMGKEIKFLLHFVKESKQDESGMPNNRFLAERTGGTYSTLKVQPAELEDSGVYFCASSQQGLGRSEQFFGPGTRLTVL.

The chain combines TRBV6-1 with TRBJ1-6; D is possibly TRBD1 (6 bases). Germline-derived CDR1 and CDR2 are MNHNS and SASEGT. Deletions cut 8 bases from V and 7 bases from J, with 15 bases between. The length of the CDR3 is 14 residues. In nucleotides, the CDR3 is TGTGCCAGCTGTAGGGACACTCCGAATTCACCCCTCCACTTT. Translating it yields CASCRDTPNSPLHF.

In this sample, this clone turned up a few times. The chain joins TRBV7-2 to TRBJ2-5; 7 bases agree with TRBD1. The CDR3 covers 16 residues. Looked up from germline, CDR1 is SGHTA and CDR2 is FQGNSA. Trimming removed 5 bases from V and 5 bases from J; junction bases left unmatched: 14. The CDR3 is CASSPQTGNLWETQYF. Written as DNA, the CDR3 is TGTGCCAGCAGCCCCCAGACAGGGAACCTTTGGGAGACCCAGTACTTC.

This chain links TRBV11-2 with TRBJ2-1; 7 bases agree with TRBD1. This CDR3 is 14 amino acids long. Per germline, CDR1 SGHAT and CDR2 FQNNGV. V shed 6 bases, J shed 7 bases, and the junction held 9 bases outside the gene matches. This chain's CDR3 is CASSPRGHRNEQFF. The CDR3 nucleotides are TGTGCCAGCAGTCCGAGGGGGCATCGGAATGAGCAGTTCTTC.

V usage is TRBV2 and J usage is TRBJ1-1, with D possibly matching TRBD1 (5 bases). The V gene lost 7 bases and the J gene lost 4 bases, with 13 bases spanning the gap. The length of the CDR3 is 13 residues. Germline CDR1 and CDR2: SNHLY and FYNNEI. Here the CDR3 reads CASNLGVGTEAFF. For the CDR3, the DNA is TGTGCCAGCAACCTAGGGGTAGGCACTGAAGCTTTCTTT.

V and J are TRBV7-9 and TRBJ2-7; 9 positions match TRBD1. The V gene's germline CDR1 is SEHNR and CDR2 FQNEAQ (reference sequence). There are 14 residues in the CDR3. The V and J ends lost 4 bases and 2 bases, in that order; junction bases with no gene match: 3. CDR3 amino acids: CASSYRDRAYEQYV. The CDR3 bases are TGTGCCAGCAGCTACCGGGACAGGGCCTACGAGCAGTACGTC.

The V gene is TRBV27, the J gene TRBJ1-5; TRBD1 aligns across 8 bases. V gave up 3 bases and J gave up 12 bases; unmatched junction bases: 19. This CDR3 comprises 17 residues. CDR1 is MNHEY and CDR2 is SMNVEV in the germline V gene (reference sequence). The CDR3 nucleotides read TGTGCCAGCAGTTTTCGAGGGCAGGGGGCGCTTTTAGAGGGCCAGCATTTT. Translated, it gives CASSFRGQGALLEGQHF.

The chain employs TRBV10-3 and TRBJ2-7; D is possibly TRBD2 (7 bases). This CDR3 spans 13 amino acids. Germline V CDR1 and CDR2: ENHRY, SYGVKD. Trimming left V 6 bases short and J 5 bases short, with 14 bases between. CDR3 in amino acids: CAIRGGQVHEQYF. CDR3 bases: TGTGCCATCAGGGGGGGGCAGGTCCACGAGCAGTACTTC.

Of note for this clone: The junction departs from germline at one end; a sequencing error may be responsible. This chain connects TRBV7-7 to TRBJ2-5; TRBD1 might be the D (5 bases). The CDR3 covers 14 residues. The germline CDR1 and CDR2 sequences are SSHAT and FNYEAQ (reference sequence). CDR3 sequence reads: CASSFAGSRETQYF. The CDR3 region has the DNA TGTGCTAGCAGCTTCGCAGGGTCTCGGGAGACCCAGTACTTC.

The chain uses TRBV7-9 and TRBJ2-1, with a weak D call TRBD2 (5 bases). Deletions cut 7 bases from V and 0 bases from J, with 19 bases between. CDR1 and CDR2 (germline): SEHNR, FQNEAQ (reference sequence). The CDR3 is 17 amino acids. The CDR3 loop reads CASTPKYLGSSYNEQFF. In DNA form, the CDR3 reads TGTGCCAGCACCCCAAAGTATCTGGGGAGCTCCTACAATGAGCAGTTCTTC.

The chain combines TRBV12-1 with TRBJ2-3; the table's D call, TRBD1, was not checked against the DNA. TRBV12-1 is reported as a pseudogene. The CDR3 consists of 18 residues. CDR3 sequence: CASSFGDRVVVGTDTQYF. The CDR3, as DNA: TGTGCCAGCAGCTTTGGGGACAGGGTCGTGGTGGGTACAGATACGCAGTATTTT.

The gene calls are TRBV7-7 and TRBJ1-1; D is perhaps TRBD1 (5 bases). The germline V gene encodes CDR1 SSHAT and CDR2 FNYEAQ (reference sequence). With 5 bases removed from V and 2 bases from J, the gap between germline ends came to 9 bases. The CDR3 has 13 amino acids. The CDR3 region is CASSAGLNTEAFF. The CDR3 DNA reads TGTGCCAGCAGCGCGGGACTTAACACTGAAGCTTTCTTT.

The V and J genes are TRBV4-1 and TRBJ1-2, with a possible D match to TRBD1 (5 bases). The CDR3 has 14 amino acids. Germline V gives CDR1 MGHRA, CDR2 YSYEKL. Trimming left V 2 bases short and J 4 bases short, with 11 bases between. The CDR3 loop reads CASSQQGFVYGYTF. For the CDR3, the DNA is TGCGCCAGCAGCCAACAGGGATTTGTCTATGGCTACACCTTC.

V and J are TRBV6-5 and TRBJ1-6; D not certain. Trimming removed 5 bases at V and 5 bases at J, with 10 bases between. CDR1 MNHEY and CDR2 SVGAGI come from the germline V gene. This CDR3 contains 14 residues. The CDR3 DNA is TGTGCCAGCAGTAGGAAAGCGAATAATTCACCCCTCCACTTT. Residues: CASSRKANNSPLHF.

J is TRBJ2-7 and V is TRBV4-1; D might be TRBD2 (6 bases). V lost 0 bases and J lost 4, with 19 bases in between. The CDR3 consists of 17 residues. CDR1 and CDR2 from the germline V gene are MGHRA and YSYEKL. Written as DNA, the CDR3 is TGCGCCAGCAGCCAAGAAGATAAGACTAGTATGGGGTACGAGCAGTACTTC. This translates into CASSQEDKTSMGYEQYF.

This clone has a single count. The gene calls are TRBV2 and TRBJ2-4; TRBD1 matches at 8 bases. The CDR3 runs 14 residues. From germline, CDR1 is SNHLY and CDR2 FYNNEI. Trimming removed 4 bases from V and 16 bases from J; junction bases left unmatched: 15. CDR3 in amino acids: CASSGAVEVGTGYF. The CDR3, as DNA: TGTGCCAGCAGTGGGGCAGTCGAGGTTGGGACAGGCTACTTC.

This rearrangement joins TRBV5-4 to TRBJ1-1; no clear D. This CDR3 has 14 residues. Deletions cut 4 bases from V and 6 bases from J, with 16 bases between. The germline gives CDR1 SGHNT, CDR2 YYREEE (reference sequence). CDR3 DNA sequence: TGTGCCAGCAGCCCACGGAGGGAATCTGCTGAAGCTTTCTTT. It yields the protein CASSPRRESAEAFF.

CDR3 in amino acids: CASSSAGAGVTYEQYV. The CDR3 DNA is TGTGCCAGCAGTTCAGCGGGGGCAGGTGTTACGTACGAGCAGTACGTC. This chain uses TRBV6-6 with TRBJ2-7; 8 positions match TRBD2. The ends lost 4 bases at V and 4 bases at J; junction bases unmatched: 12. This CDR3 spans 16 amino acids. The germline V gene has CDR1 MNHNY and CDR2 SVGAGI (reference sequence).

This sequence joins TRBV11-2 and TRBJ2-5, with TRBD1 matching over 7 bases. There are 16 residues in the CDR3. V was pared by 5 bases and J by 1 base, with 10 bases of the junction left unmatched. The germline V gene encodes CDR1 SGHAT and CDR2 FQNNGV. The CDR3 here is CASSLRSGTAQETQYF. The CDR3 coding sequence is TGTGCCAGCAGCCTCAGGTCTGGGACAGCCCAAGAGACCCAGTACTTC.

The rearrangement uses TRBV6-5 and TRBJ2-2, with D perhaps TRBD2 (6 bases). V was shortened by 5 bases and J by 4 bases, with 8 bases between the two germline ends. Per germline, CDR1 MNHEY and CDR2 SVGAGI. The CDR3 sequence is 13 residues long. CDR3 sequence reads: CASSTRGTGELFF. The CDR3, as DNA: TGTGCCAGCAGTACGCGGGGCACCGGGGAGCTGTTTTTT.

The rearrangement uses TRBV6-6 and TRBJ2-2; D gene unclear. This CDR3 is 15 amino acids long. V was pared by 2 bases and J by 3 bases, with 10 bases between. The germline V gene encodes CDR1 MNHNY and CDR2 SVGAGI (reference sequence). The CDR3 spells CASSYERPHTGELFF. The CDR3 DNA follows: TGTGCCAGCAGTTACGAGCGCCCTCACACCGGGGAGCTGTTTTTT.

In nucleotides, the CDR3 is TGTGCCAGCAGCGTCTCGACCGAACATCAGGGGATCTATGGCTACACCTTC. Translation gives CASSVSTEHQGIYGYTF. The chain has TRBV28 and TRBJ1-2; possibly TRBD1 for D (6 bases). Germline V gene lookup returns CDR1 MDHEN and CDR2 SYDVKM. The V end was cut by 6 bases, the J end by 4 bases, with 24 bases between. The CDR3 extends over 17 amino acids.